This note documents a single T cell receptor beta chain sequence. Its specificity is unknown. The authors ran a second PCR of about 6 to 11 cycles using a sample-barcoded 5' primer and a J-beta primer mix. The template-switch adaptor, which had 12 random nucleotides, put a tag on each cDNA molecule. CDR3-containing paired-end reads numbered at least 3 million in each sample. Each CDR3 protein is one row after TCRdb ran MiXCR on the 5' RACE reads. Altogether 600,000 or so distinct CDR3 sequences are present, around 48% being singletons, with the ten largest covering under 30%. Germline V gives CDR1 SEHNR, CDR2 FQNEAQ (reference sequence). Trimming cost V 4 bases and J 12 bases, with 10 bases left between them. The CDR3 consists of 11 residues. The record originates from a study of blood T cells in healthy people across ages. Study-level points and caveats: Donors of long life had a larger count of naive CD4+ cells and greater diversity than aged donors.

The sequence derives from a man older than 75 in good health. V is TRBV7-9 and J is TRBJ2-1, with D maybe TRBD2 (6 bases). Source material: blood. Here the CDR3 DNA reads TGTGCCAGCAGCTCGGCGGGACGGCAGTTCTTC. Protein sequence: CASSSAGRQFF.